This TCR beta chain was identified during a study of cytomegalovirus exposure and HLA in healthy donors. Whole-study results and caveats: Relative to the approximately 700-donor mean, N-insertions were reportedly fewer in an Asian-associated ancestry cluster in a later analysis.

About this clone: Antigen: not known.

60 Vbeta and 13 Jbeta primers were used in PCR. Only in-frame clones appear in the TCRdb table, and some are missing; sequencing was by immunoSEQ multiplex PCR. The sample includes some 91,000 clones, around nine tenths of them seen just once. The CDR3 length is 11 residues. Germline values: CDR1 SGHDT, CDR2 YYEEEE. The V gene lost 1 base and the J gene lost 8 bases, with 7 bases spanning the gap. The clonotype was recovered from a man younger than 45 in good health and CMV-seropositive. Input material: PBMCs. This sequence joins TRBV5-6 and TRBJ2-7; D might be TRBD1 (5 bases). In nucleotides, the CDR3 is TGTGCCAGCAGCTTGTCGGACAAGCAGTACTTC. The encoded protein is CASSLSDKQYF.